These T cell receptor beta chains were read from a single sample in a study of shared clonotypes between healthy human individuals. Sequenced by immunoSEQ multiplex PCR; TCRdb stores in-frame clones only, minus some. In the table there are some 630,000 clones, roughly 70% of which are singletons. The source material was memory CD4+ T cells sorted from blood. The receptors stem from a woman aged 25 to 39 in good health. CDR3s include the opening cysteine and the closing phenylalanine or tryptophan. A D gene is named only where the DNA matches it firmly. Clone size is given for some rows only: seen once, a few or many times, or a class if the clone is expanded.

abundance	d_gene	len	v_gene	j_gene	CDR3nt	CDR3aa
once	TRBD2	14	TRBV27	TRBJ2-7	TGTGCCAGCAGGGACAGCGGGAGCCTCTACGAGCAGTACTTC	CASRDSGSLYEQYF
NA	NA	14	TRBV29-1	TRBJ2-6	TGCAGCGCTTATACAGGGTCTGGGGCCAACGTCCTGACTTTC	CSAYTGSGANVLTF
NA	TRBD2	15	TRBV10-1	TRBJ2-1	TGCGCCAGCAGTGAGTCGAGGGGCGGGAGGGGCGAGCAGTTCTTC	CASSESRGGRGEQFF
few	NA	13	TRBV29-1	TRBJ1-3	TGCAGCGTTGGGGGCGGGCCCCGATCCACCATATATTTT	CSVGGGPRSTIYF
few	NA	14	TRBV29-1	TRBJ2-3	TGCAGCGTTGTTAGGCAGACCTCCCGAGATACGCAGTATTTT	CSVVRQTSRDTQYF
NA	NA	11	TRBV13	TRBJ2-7	TGTGCCAGCAGCCGGCAGTACGAGCAGTACTTC	CASSRQYEQYF
few	NA	13	TRBV29-1	TRBJ1-2	TGCAGCGTCGAATTCAGGGAGTACTATGGCTACACCTTC	CSVEFREYYGYTF
NA	NA	14	TRBV18	TRBJ2-5	TGTGCCAGCTCACCCCCGCAAAACCAAGAGACCCAGTACTTC	CASSPPQNQETQYF
NA	NA	17	TRBV19	TRBJ2-3	TGTGCCAGTAGTATAGCCGGAGGGGGTACTAGCACAGATACGCAGTATTTT	CASSIAGGGTSTDTQYF
once	TRBD1	16	TRBV7-9	TRBJ2-7	TGTGCCAGCAGCATGGCTACAGGGGGCAAATCCTACGAGCAGTACTTC	CASSMATGGKSYEQYF
NA	TRBD2	15	TRBV11-3	TRBJ2-5	TGTGCCAGCAGCAAACAGCGGACTAGCGGAGAGACCCAGTACTTC	CASSKQRTSGETQYF
NA	TRBD1	13	TRBV5-3	TRBJ2-7	TGTGCCAGCAGCTTGCAGGGGGCGTACGAGCAGTACTTC	CASSLQGAYEQYF
NA	TRBD1	16	TRBV28	TRBJ2-7	TGTGCCAGCAGTTTGGGAACCGGGACAGGGGCGAGGGAGCAGTACTTC	CASSLGTGTGAREQYF
few	NA	13	TRBV11-2	TRBJ2-1	TGTGCCAGCAGCTTAGCACTGTACAATGAGCAGTTCTTC	CASSLALYNEQFF
NA	TRBD2	14	TRBV6-6	TRBJ2-2	TGTGCCAGCAGTTGGCGGGAGGACACCGGGGAGCTGTTTTTT	CASSWREDTGELFF
once	NA	15	TRBV27	TRBJ2-3	TGTGCCAGCAGTTTATTTGTCAGGGGCGCAGATACGCAGTATTTT	CASSLFVRGADTQYF
NA	TRBD1	16	TRBV25-1	TRBJ1-1	TGTGCCAGCAGTAAAACTGACAGGGCAGGGAACACTGAAGCTTTCTTT	CASSKTDRAGNTEAFF
NA	TRBD2	15	TRBV9	TRBJ2-2	TGTGCCAGCAGCGTAAGGACTAGTTTCGTCGGGGAGCTGTTTTTT	CASSVRTSFVGELFF
NA	NA	14	TRBV5-1	TRBJ2-2	TGCGCCAGCACCTCAACAGGTGACACCGGGGAGCTGTTTTTT	CASTSTGDTGELFF
NA	TRBD1	18	TRBV4-1	TRBJ2-6	TGCGCCAGCAGCCGAGACGACAGGGGGCTTGGTGGGGCCAACGTCCTGACTTTC	CASSRDDRGLGGANVLTF
NA	NA	13	TRBV6-1	TRBJ1-5	TGTGCCAGCAGTTTACAGGGTCGTCAGCCCCAGCATTTT	CASSLQGRQPQHF
NA	NA	15	TRBV7-8	TRBJ1-5	TGTGCCAGCAGCTCCCGGTTCGCAGGTGCCCAGCCCCAGCATTTT	CASSSRFAGAQPQHF
NA	TRBD2	17	TRBV7-9	TRBJ2-3	TGTGCCAGCAGCTTAGCGTCCACTAGCGGGTTAAAAGATACGCAGTATTTT	CASSLASTSGLKDTQYF
NA	TRBD2	13	TRBV19	TRBJ2-5	TGTGCCACCACCGGGAGGCAAGGGGAGACCCAGTACTTC	CATTGRQGETQYF
NA	NA	12	TRBV11-2	TRBJ2-2	TGTGCCAGCAGCCCGAGGACCGGGGAGCTGTTTTTT	CASSPRTGELFF
NA	NA	15	TRBV28	TRBJ2-3	TGTGCCAGCACCACGTCGGGGGTTAGCACAGATACGCAGTATTTT	CASTTSGVSTDTQYF
NA	NA	10	TRBV10-3	TRBJ2-7	TGTGCCACCTTGGGGGAAGAGCAGTACTTC	CATLGEEQYF
NA	TRBD1	16	TRBV18	TRBJ2-7	TGTGCCAGCTCCCCCGCGACAGGGGTGGGGACCTACGAGCAGTACTTC	CASSPATGVGTYEQYF
NA	NA	12	TRBV6-5	TRBJ2-1	TGTGCCAGCGTACGGGACACTGGTGAGCAGTTCTTC	CASVRDTGEQFF
many	TRBD2	14	TRBV7-9	TRBJ2-7	TGTGCCAGCAGCAAGGAATCGGGAGGATCCGAGCAGTACTTC	CASSKESGGSEQYF
few	NA	14	TRBV28	TRBJ1-2	TGTGCCAGCAGGTCCGGAGGGGCGAAGTATGGCTACACCTTC	CASRSGGAKYGYTF
NA	NA	14	TRBV6-1	TRBJ2-3	TGTGCCAGCAGTGAAAGACAGGCGACGGATACGCAGTATTTT	CASSERQATDTQYF
NA	NA	14	TRBV21-1	TRBJ2-1	TGTGCCAGCAGCAATCTCGGACTAGTCATTGAGCAGTTCTTC	CASSNLGLVIEQFF
NA	NA	15	TRBV6-1	TRBJ1-1	TGTGCCAGCAGTGAATATGGCCGTCCGGGAACTGAAGCTTTCTTT	CASSEYGRPGTEAFF
NA	NA	11	TRBV20-1	TRBJ1-3	TGCAGTGCTAGGGACCGGGACACCATATATTTT	CSARDRDTIYF
NA	NA	15	TRBV11-2	TRBJ1-3	TGTGCCAGCAGCTTATCCCTAGGCTCTGGAAACACCATATATTTT	CASSLSLGSGNTIYF
NA	TRBD2	13	TRBV14	TRBJ2-7	TGTGCCAGCAGCCCAATCGGGACTAAAGAGCAGTACTTC	CASSPIGTKEQYF
NA	NA	16	TRBV15	TRBJ1-5	TGTGCCACCAGCAGAGACCCGTTGGGGGGCAATCAGCCCCAGCATTTT	CATSRDPLGGNQPQHF
NA	TRBD2	15	TRBV28	TRBJ2-1	TGTGCCAGCAGCCGGACTAGCGGGAGGGCTAATGAGCAGTTCTTC	CASSRTSGRANEQFF
few	NA	13	TRBV6-5	TRBJ1-2	TGTGCCAGCAGTCAAAAGTCTTTCTATGGCTACACCTTC	CASSQKSFYGYTF
NA	TRBD1	14	TRBV5-4	TRBJ2-1	TGTGCCAGCAGCCTACAGGGGGCTGAGAGTGAGCAGTTCTTC	CASSLQGAESEQFF
NA	NA	12	TRBV29-1	TRBJ1-5	TGCAGCGTTCGGAGCGGGAATCAGCCCCAGCATTTT	CSVRSGNQPQHF
few	NA	13	TRBV5-1	TRBJ2-7	TGCGCCAGCAGTCCACGACCCCTCACCGAGCAGTACTTC	CASSPRPLTEQYF
NA	TRBD1	19	TRBV6-1	TRBJ1-5	TGTGCCAGCAGTGCCCTTTCCGGCGGACAGGGACTTTACAATCAGCCCCAGCATTTT	CASSALSGGQGLYNQPQHF
NA	NA	13	TRBV7-2	TRBJ2-3	TGTGCCAGCAGCTCCCCTGCTCTGGATACGCAGTATTTT	CASSSPALDTQYF
NA	NA	13	TRBV28	TRBJ2-2	TGTGCCAGCAGTTACCCAATTTCCGGGGAGCTGTTTTTT	CASSYPISGELFF
once	NA	14	TRBV25-1	TRBJ1-1	TGTGCCAGCAGAGGGAGAGGGATGAACACTGAAGCTTTCTTT	CASRGRGMNTEAFF
NA	NA	16	TRBV4-1	TRBJ1-2	TGCGCCAGCAGCCAAGATCCCACGGGACCTAACTATGGCTACACCTTC	CASSQDPTGPNYGYTF
once	TRBD1	14	TRBV7-9	TRBJ1-4	TGTGCCAGCAGCTCAGGACAGGATAATGAAAAACTGTTTTTT	CASSSGQDNEKLFF
NA	NA	14	TRBV6-5	TRBJ1-2	TGTGCCAGCAGCGTTAGGGGGTTGGGCTATGGCTACACCTTC	CASSVRGLGYGYTF
few	NA	13	TRBV29-1	TRBJ2-1	TGCAGCGTTGAGAGGGAAGCCGGGAGTGAGCAGTTCTTC	CSVEREAGSEQFF
many	TRBD2	14	TRBV29-1	TRBJ2-7	TGCAGCGTTGAGGTCCACCGGGGGGAGGGGGAGCAGTACTTC	CSVEVHRGEGEQYF
NA	NA	16	TRBV5-4	TRBJ1-4	TGTGCCAGCAGCTTGGGGCAGGGGAGGGCTAATGAAAAACTGTTTTTT	CASSLGQGRANEKLFF
NA	TRBD1	16	TRBV11-3	TRBJ2-3	TGTGCCAGCAGCCCAGGGACAGATCTTCGCACAGATACGCAGTATTTT	CASSPGTDLRTDTQYF
NA	TRBD2	13	TRBV6-1	TRBJ2-7	TGTGCCAGCCTTCCTAGCGGGACGGGCGAGCAGTACTTC	CASLPSGTGEQYF
NA	TRBD2	15	TRBV6-1	TRBJ2-2	TGTGCCAGCAGTGGACTAGCGGGTAACACCGGGGAGCTGTTTTTT	CASSGLAGNTGELFF
NA	NA	13	TRBV18	TRBJ1-5	TGTGCCAGCTCACCTGACAGATTCCAGCCCCAGCATTTT	CASSPDRFQPQHF